The sequence of this TCR beta chain was determined in a study of cytomegalovirus exposure and HLA in healthy donors (dated by TCRdb to about 2017). About the full investigation: An earlier analysis of 587 of the donors reported about 250 Gb of sequence data and some 120 million unique TCR beta sequences from 150 million to 200 million T cells. Roughly 300 gigabases of sequencing data and around 85 million unique TCR sequences made up an early release that covered over 550 HLA-typed donors. Of the roughly 410 genotyped donors, approximately 81% were placed in the genetic ancestry cluster associated with self-reported Caucasian donors. The aim of the study was to test whether cataloging public T cell receptors could identify signatures of past pathogen exposure. Using immunosequencing, the study profiled T cell repertoires from approximately 700 subjects and related those repertoires to cytomegalovirus serostatus. A separate validation cohort of approximately 120 different subjects was used in addition to the roughly 670-subject first cohort. To predict cytomegalovirus infection status, the study brought together high-throughput TCR immunosequencing, statistical association of individual TCRs with disease status, and machine learning. A later analysis re-analyzed previously published TCR beta repertoires from roughly 630 donors and added high-resolution HLA genotyping to study TCR occurrence patterns. The later analysis used no new phenotypic data to find candidate immune exposures, relying instead on TCR beta sequences and their occurrence across donors. An earlier analysis of 587 of the donors applied high-throughput TCR beta sequencing to assess whether each TCR beta V gene segment acted as functional or pseudogenic. Alongside the repertoire data, information on donor age, sex, ethnicity and CMV serostatus was compiled. In a later genetic analysis, genome-wide SNP genotypes for about 65% of the 666 donors were used, and that subset was treated as a discovery cohort. All discovery cohort repertoires had been generated using a single sequencing platform. Class I and class II HLA loci were covered by the typing at four-digit resolution. The number of donors typed differed by locus, with roughly 629-640 for A, B, C, DRB1 and DQB1, more than 500 for DQA1, 600 to 610 for DPA1, and roughly 450 for DPB1. Because of strong linkage in the cohort, 5 or 6 DR-DQ haplotypes were treated as single units for association and clustering. Across around 400 genotyped donors of the cohort, an average of roughly 250,000 unique TCR beta nucleotide sequences per donor were sequenced, and approximately 19% of those sequences were non-productive. Paper-wide results and their limitations: Linkage disequilibrium might explain the correlated functional status among segregating V segments, but an unknown experimental factor could not be excluded. A later analysis found that HLA-associated TCR beta chains were more clonally expanded and had lower generation probabilities than equally common non-associated chains. Immune exposure information for the cohort was limited to CMV serostatus. In a later analysis, over 15,000 TCR beta sequences were associated with specific HLA alleles at a false discovery rate of 0.05. In an earlier analysis of approximately 600 of the donors, most TCR beta V segments were observed in productive rearrangements about 87% or about 30% of the time, broadly matching IMGT annotations. The authors suggested that the approach could potentially be generalized to other disease states and immunological phenotypes. Because counts were too low, fewer than 20 rarely observed V segments, including chromosome 9 orphons, were excluded from the earlier analysis of roughly 580 of the donors. According to a later analysis, parvovirus B19, influenza, CMV and Epstein-Barr virus appeared linked to several top co-occurrence clusters. Because HLA typing was missing for some donors at each locus, association tests included only the typed subset. Presence/absence analyses assumed roughly uniform sequencing depth across donors, an assumption that may not hold. An association between a missense DCLRE1C variant and V-gene and J-gene trimming of TCR beta chains was found in a later genetic analysis and replicated in an independent cohort. In a later analysis, most CMV-associated TCR beta chains were found to appear HLA-restricted, with HLA associations seemingly driven largely by CMV exposure. The sequencing pipeline was judged likely to have produced a cluster of highly shared sequence variants as a technical artifact. While some public TCRs were present in many individuals, most TCR sequences turned up only very rarely across donors. The cohort was sequenced for TCR beta chains only, and without alpha or paired-chain data the features that could be detected were limited. In a later analysis, the rate of TCR association differed among HLA loci, with DRB1 alleles having the most associated TCRs and HLA-C alleles having the fewest. Strong co-occurrence of HLA alleles, especially DR and DQ, made assigning TCR associations to individual alleles difficult. The 87-base-pair reads could not distinguish some IMGT-functional V segments, including TRBV6-2 and TRBV6-3, so those segments were excluded. A few of the identified cytomegalovirus-associated TCR beta chains were confirmed in vitro to be specific for cytomegalovirus antigens. A total of about 150 TCR beta chains were listed by the study as associated with cytomegalovirus. In both the original and validation cohorts, the classifier was reported to diagnose cytomegalovirus status with high specificity and sensitivity. According to a later genetic analysis, donors in an Asian-associated ancestry cluster had fewer N-insertions in productive TCRs than the approximately 650-donor mean. A further reported finding was that TCR beta sequences accurately predicted the HLA-A and HLA-B alleles for most subjects in the first cohort.

CDR1 and CDR2 are read off the germline V gene as SGDLS and YYNGEE. V is cut by 2 bases and J by 3 bases, and the space between the germline ends is 9 bases. Spanning cysteine to phenylalanine, the CDR3 consists of 14 amino acids. The entry retains the CDR3 DNA only, 42 bases that are in frame from base 1. In total, roughly 670 healthy bone marrow donors made up the cohort. At the time of sampling, every cohort member was nominally healthy, though immune exposures that went unrecorded were likely present. The donor tested CMV seronegative and was one of the 352 seronegative cohort members. Every donor gave a peripheral blood sample, and the peripheral blood mononuclear cells from that sample were used for TCR beta sequencing. The Qiagen DNeasy Blood Extraction Kit was used to extract genomic DNA from the blood cell samples. A remark on this clone: The target of this receptor is not known. No clone much larger than this one lies a single base away; base qualities are absent.

Library preparation employed the immunoSEQ multiplex PCR assay. For the multiplex PCR, a mixture combining 60 forward primers for TCR Vbeta segments and 13 reverse primers for TCR Jbeta segments was used. Amplification of the CDR3 region of rearranged TCR beta genes was performed with a multiplex PCR assay on genomic DNA. On the Illumina HiSeq System, the amplified TCR beta libraries were sequenced as 87-base-pair reads. Processing in the source paper ran as follows. A later analysis tallied around 82 million unique TCR beta chains across the 660 or so repertoires, and some 12 million of those chains were shared by two or more donors. To remove PCR and sequencing errors, raw reads were error-corrected and collapsed into unique sequences using a nearest-neighbor algorithm that merged closely related sequences. V, D and J gene segments were assigned by aligning CDR3 sequences to IMGT reference sequences. For a sequence to be retained, at least a six-nucleotide match to both a V gene segment and a J gene segment was required. A rearrangement was called productive if the CDR3 had no stop codons and remained in frame with V and J, and every other rearrangement was called non-productive. CDR3 was defined by IMGT convention, running from the second conserved V-encoded cysteine to the conserved J-encoded phenylalanine. The earlier analysis of fewer than 750 of the donors excluded sequences that lacked an unambiguous match to a single V gene segment. In an earlier analysis of almost 600 of the donors, a V segment was called functional when productive rearrangements were above 56.7%, and segregating when the standard deviation between donors exceeded 5%. To diagnose cytomegalovirus status from the catalog of TCR beta chain sequences, a statistical classification framework was built. In a later analysis, TCR nucleotide sequences were compared against IMGT/GENE-DB human TR gene sequences so that V and J genes could be assigned. In a later analysis, CDR3 sequences and most-parsimonious VDJ recombination scenarios were assigned using the TCRdist pipeline. In a later analysis, each TCR beta chain was defined by its CDR3 amino acid sequence together with its V-gene family, and reads without a unique V-gene family were excluded. As a way to deal with suspected cross-contamination and a sequencing artifact, a later analysis dropped over 550 nucleotide sequences that were highly shared and had low generation probability. In a later analysis, a clonal expansion index for each public chain was calculated from normalized within-repertoire ranks of inferred template counts. Generation probabilities in a later analysis came from a VDJ recombination model fitted to out-of-frame rearrangements, and those results were checked against IGoR. A later analysis scored TCR-TCR, TCR-HLA and TCR-CMV co-occurrence with hypergeometric tests, applying a repertoire-size bias correction to TCR pairs. A later analysis estimated false discovery rates by permuting HLA or CMV assignments 20 times. In a later analysis, co-occurring TCRs were grouped using DBSCAN, and TCRdist sequence similarity was added for clustering within HLA-allele-positive subsets. For co-occurrence clustering, repertoires with fewer than 30,000 or more than 120,000 public chains were excluded, along with roughly five repertoires with anomalous nucleotide sharing. Drawn from immuneACCESS, this table holds only the in-frame rearrangements with V and J called that TCRdb kept. Clones are partly lost; checked studies trace under half to an unresolved V gene and leave the rest unexplained. Clone size and V and J calls were adopted from that table, with D and trimming inferred from the DNA. For this sample the table gives around 72,000 clones, of which around three quarters were detected only once. Under 6.5% of the sample belongs to the ten largest clones.

The material sequenced was PBMCs. The rearrangement combines TRBV9 with TRBJ1-5; the best D guess is TRBD1, with 5 bases matching. The clonotype was recovered from a middle-aged man in good health and CMV-seronegative. This receptor has the CDR3 CASSVFRDNQPQHF. The nucleotide sequence is given as TGTGCCAGCAGCGTTTTCAGGGACAATCAGCCCCAGCATTTT.